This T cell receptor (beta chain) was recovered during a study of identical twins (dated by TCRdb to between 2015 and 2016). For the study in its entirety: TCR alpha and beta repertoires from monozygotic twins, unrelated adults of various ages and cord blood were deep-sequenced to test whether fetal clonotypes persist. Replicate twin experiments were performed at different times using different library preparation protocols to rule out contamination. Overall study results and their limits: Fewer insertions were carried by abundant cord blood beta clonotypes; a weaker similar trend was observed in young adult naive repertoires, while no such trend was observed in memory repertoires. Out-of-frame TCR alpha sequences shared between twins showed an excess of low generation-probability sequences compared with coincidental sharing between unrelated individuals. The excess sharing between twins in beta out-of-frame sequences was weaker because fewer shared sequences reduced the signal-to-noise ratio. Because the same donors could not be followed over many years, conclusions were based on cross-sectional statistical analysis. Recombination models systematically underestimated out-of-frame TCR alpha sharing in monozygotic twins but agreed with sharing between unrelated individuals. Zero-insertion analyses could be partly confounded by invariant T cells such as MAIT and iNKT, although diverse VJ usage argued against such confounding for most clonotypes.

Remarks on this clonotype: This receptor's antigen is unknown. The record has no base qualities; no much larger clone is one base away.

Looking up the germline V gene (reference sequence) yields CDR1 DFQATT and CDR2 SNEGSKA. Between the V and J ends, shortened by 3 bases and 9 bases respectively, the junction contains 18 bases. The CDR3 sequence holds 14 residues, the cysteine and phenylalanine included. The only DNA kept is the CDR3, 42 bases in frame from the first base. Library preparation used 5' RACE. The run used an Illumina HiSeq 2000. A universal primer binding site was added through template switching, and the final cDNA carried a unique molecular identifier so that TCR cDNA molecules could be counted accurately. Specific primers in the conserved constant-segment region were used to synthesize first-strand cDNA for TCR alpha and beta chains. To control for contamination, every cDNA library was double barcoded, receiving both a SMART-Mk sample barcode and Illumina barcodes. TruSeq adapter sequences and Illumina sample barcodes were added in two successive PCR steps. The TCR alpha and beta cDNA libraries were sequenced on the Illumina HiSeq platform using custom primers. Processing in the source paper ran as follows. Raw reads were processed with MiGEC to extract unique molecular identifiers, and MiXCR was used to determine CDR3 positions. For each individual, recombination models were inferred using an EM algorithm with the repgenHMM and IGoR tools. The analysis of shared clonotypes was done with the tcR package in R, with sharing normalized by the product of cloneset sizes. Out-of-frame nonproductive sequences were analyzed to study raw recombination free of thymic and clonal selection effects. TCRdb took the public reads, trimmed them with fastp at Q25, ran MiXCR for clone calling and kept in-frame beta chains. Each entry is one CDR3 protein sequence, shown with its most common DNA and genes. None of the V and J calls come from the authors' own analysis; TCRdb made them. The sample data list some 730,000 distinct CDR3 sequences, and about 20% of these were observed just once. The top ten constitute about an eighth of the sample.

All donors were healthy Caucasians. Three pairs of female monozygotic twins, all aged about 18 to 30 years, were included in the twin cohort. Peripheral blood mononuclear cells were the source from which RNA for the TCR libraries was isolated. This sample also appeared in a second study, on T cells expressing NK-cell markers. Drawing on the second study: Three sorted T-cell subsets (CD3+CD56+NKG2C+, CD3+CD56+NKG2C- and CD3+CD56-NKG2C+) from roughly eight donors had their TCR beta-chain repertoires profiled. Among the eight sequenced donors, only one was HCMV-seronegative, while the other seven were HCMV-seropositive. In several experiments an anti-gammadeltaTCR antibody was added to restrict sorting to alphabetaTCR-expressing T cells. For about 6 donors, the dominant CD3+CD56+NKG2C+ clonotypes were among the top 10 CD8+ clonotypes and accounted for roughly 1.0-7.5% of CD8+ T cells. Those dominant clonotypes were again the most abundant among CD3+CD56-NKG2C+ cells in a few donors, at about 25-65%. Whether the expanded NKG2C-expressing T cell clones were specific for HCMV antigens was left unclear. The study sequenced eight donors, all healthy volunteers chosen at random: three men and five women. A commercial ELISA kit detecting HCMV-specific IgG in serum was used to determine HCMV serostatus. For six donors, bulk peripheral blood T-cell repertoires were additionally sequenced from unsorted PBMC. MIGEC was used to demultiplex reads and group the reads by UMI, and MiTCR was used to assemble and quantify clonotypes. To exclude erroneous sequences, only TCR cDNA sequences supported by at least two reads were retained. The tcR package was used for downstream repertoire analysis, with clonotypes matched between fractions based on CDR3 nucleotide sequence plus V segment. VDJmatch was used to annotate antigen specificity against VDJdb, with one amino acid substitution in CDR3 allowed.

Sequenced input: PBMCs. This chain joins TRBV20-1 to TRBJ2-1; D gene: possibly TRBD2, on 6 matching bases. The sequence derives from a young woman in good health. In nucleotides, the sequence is TGCAGTGCTAGTCGGCTAGCGCAAAGCGGTGAGCAGTTCTTC. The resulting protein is CSASRLAQSGEQFF.